This entry concerns a single T cell receptor beta chain. These data come from a study of chronic HIV infection and antiretroviral therapy. TCRdb re-called the 5' RACE reads through MiXCR, storing one row per CDR3 protein. The table lists some 37,000 distinct CDR3 sequences, approximately 7.4% of them singletons. V gave up 3 bases and J gave up 0 bases, with 8 bases separating them. The CDR3 runs to 14 residues. Germline V gene data show CDR1 as MDHEN and CDR2 as SYDVKM. The chain uses TRBV28 and TRBJ1-2; no clear D. The origin of this receptor is an adult who had HIV and had not received antiretroviral therapy, or was an uninfected healthy control (not recorded which). The specimen sequenced was peripheral blood. CDR3 loop: CASSFLIANYGYTF. CDR3 DNA: TGTGCCAGCAGTTTTCTGATAGCTAACTATGGCTACACCTTC.